The 19 T cell receptor beta chains given below trace back to one sample, sequenced in a study of blood T cell repertoires in COVID-19. Repertoires were generated with immunoSEQ multiplex PCR, while TCRdb's copy carries only in-frame clones and drops some. The profile shows roughly 250,000 clones, around 88% of them singletons. The sample comprised PBMCs or T cells enriched from blood (not recorded which). These TCRs come from a woman aged 40 to 55 with acute COVID-19.

The rearrangement uses TRBV7-9 and TRBJ2-1; possibly TRBD2 for D (6 bases). CDR1 SEHNR and CDR2 FQNEAQ come from the germline V gene (reference sequence). This CDR3 has 12 amino acids. The V end lost 5 bases, the J end lost 9 bases, and 11 bases lay between the germline ends. The CDR3: CASSPVGGEQFF. Here the CDR3 DNA reads TGTGCCAGCAGCCCCGTGGGGGGTGAGCAGTTCTTC.

The gene calls are TRBV16 and TRBJ1-1; 8 bases line up with TRBD1. The germline V gene encodes CDR1 KGHSY and CDR2 FQNENV. Germline trimming cut 4 bases from V and 5 bases from J; bases unmatched to any gene: 6. The CDR3 consists of 14 residues. CDR3 nucleotide sequence: TGTGCCAGCAGCCTGGGGACAGGAGGGACTGAAGCTTTCTTT. Amino acid sequence: CASSLGTGGTEAFF.

V and J are TRBV6-2 or TRBV6-3 and TRBJ2-7; TRBD2 matches 14 bases. This CDR3 contains 16 residues. V trimming: 2 bases; J trimming: 2 bases; junction bases outside the gene matches: 2. Germline lookup yields CDR1 MNHEY and CDR2 SVGEGT. CDR3 amino acids: CASSYPTSGRAYEQYF. Written as DNA, the CDR3 is TGTGCCAGCAGTTACCCGACTAGCGGGAGGGCCTACGAGCAGTACTTC.

V usage is TRBV7-9 and J usage is TRBJ2-3, with 13 nucleotides matching TRBD2. The CDR3 spans 18 residues. Trimming at V came to 5 bases and at J to 0 bases, leaving 8 bases not matched to a gene. Germline CDR1 and CDR2: SEHNR and FQNEAQ (reference sequence). The CDR3 DNA reads TGTGCCAGCAGCCCGGGACTAGCGGGGATGGGGAGCACAGATACGCAGTATTTT. This sequence encodes CASSPGLAGMGSTDTQYF.

V gene TRBV19 combines with J gene TRBJ1-2, with a tentative D call TRBD1 (5 bases). The V end was cut by 3 bases, the J end by 10 bases, with 15 bases between. This CDR3 region has 13 residues. Germline loops: CDR1 LNHDA, CDR2 SQIVND (reference sequence). Here the CDR3 reads CASSMIRRGDYTF. The CDR3 DNA reads as TGTGCCAGTAGTATGATCCGTCGGGGGGACTACACCTTC.

This clone was picked up one time. The genes are TRBV2 and TRBJ1-5, with D hard to call. This CDR3 has 14 amino acids. Trimming removed 7 bases from V and 1 base from J, with 11 bases in between. The germline V gene has CDR1 SNHLY and CDR2 FYNNEI. The CDR3 region has the DNA TGTGCCAGCAATCGGGGAAGGAGCAATCAGCCCCAGCATTTT. Translated: CASNRGRSNQPQHF.

This chain connects TRBV5-1 to TRBJ2-3, with a weak D call TRBD1 (5 bases). V lost 0 bases and J 6 bases, leaving 11 bases between the germline ends. Germline CDR1 and CDR2: SGHRS and YFSETQ. The CDR3 is made up of 14 amino acids. The CDR3 region is CASSLVGEGDTQYF. The CDR3 DNA follows: TGCGCCAGCAGCTTGGTAGGGGAAGGGGATACGCAGTATTTT.

This rearrangement joins TRBV7-8 to TRBJ2-1, with D perhaps TRBD2 (5 bases). Trimming took 5 bases from V and 0 from J, leaving 11 bases between them. Germline-derived CDR1 and CDR2 are SGHVS and FQNEAQ. The CDR3 sequence is 15 residues long. The CDR3, as DNA: TGTGCCAGCAGCGGTACTACTAGCTCCTACAATGAGCAGTTCTTC. It yields the protein CASSGTTSSYNEQFF.

The J gene is TRBJ2-1, the V gene TRBV9, with 8 bases matching TRBD2. There are 17 residues in the CDR3. Germline trimming cut 0 bases from V and 0 bases from J; bases unmatched to any gene: 5. Germline V gene sequence: CDR1 SGDLS, CDR2 YYNGEE. The CDR3 DNA is TGTGCCAGCAGCGTAGCCGGGGGGGCGGGCTCCTACAATGAGCAGTTCTTC. This encodes CASSVAGGAGSYNEQFF.

The V and J genes are TRBV7-6 and TRBJ2-3; D remains unclear. Trimming shortened V by 1 base and J by 2 bases, and 7 bases separated the two germline ends. The CDR3 spans 14 residues. Germline values: CDR1 SGHVS, CDR2 FNYEAQ. The CDR3 region is CASSLGADTDTQYF. The CDR3 DNA sequence: TGTGCCAGCAGCTTAGGGGCAGACACAGATACGCAGTATTTT.

The DNA for the CDR3 is TGTGCCAGCAGTTTAGTGACCGGGACAGTCTACGAGCAGTACTTC. Amino acids: CASSLVTGTVYEQYF. The V and J genes are TRBV27 and TRBJ2-7; 7 positions match TRBD1. The V gene end was trimmed by 2 bases and the J gene end by 3 bases; junction bases not matched to a gene: 7. Germline V gene lookup returns CDR1 MNHEY and CDR2 SMNVEV (reference sequence). The CDR3 contains 15 residues.

The chain joins TRBV6-6 to TRBJ1-5; the D is unclear. Trimming cost V 6 bases and J 7 bases, with 16 bases left between them. The CDR3 length is 14 residues. Germline lookup yields CDR1 MNHNY and CDR2 SVGAGI (reference sequence). The chain's CDR3 is CASSPPGEGQPQHF. DNA for the CDR3: TGTGCCAGCAGCCCTCCTGGGGAGGGACAGCCCCAGCATTTT.

As to this clone: Its ends do not fully match the called genes, so a read error is possible. This chain connects TRBV12-3 or TRBV12-4 to TRBJ1-4, with TRBD1 matching over 10 bases. CDR3 length: 13 residues. The CDR3 DNA reads TGTGCCAGCAGTTTAATTTCAGACAGGGGGCTGGTGTTT. It encodes CASSLISDRGLVF.

The CDR3 loop is CASSFRETSNYGYTF. Written as DNA, the CDR3 is TGTGCCAGCAGCTTTAGGGAGACATCTAACTATGGCTACACCTTC. The rearrangement links TRBV5-6 to TRBJ1-2; no definite D call. The CDR3 consists of 15 residues. Deletions cut 2 bases from V and 0 bases from J, with 11 bases between. CDR1 and CDR2 from the germline V gene are SGHDT and YYEEEE. Full variable domain (remainder filled in from reference TRBV5-6 and TRBJ1-2): DAGVTQSPTHLIKTRGQQVTLRCSPKSGHDTVSWYQQALGQGPQFIFQYYEEEERQRGNFPDRFSGHQFPNYSSELNVNALLLGDSALYLCASSFRETSNYGYTFGSGTRLTVV.

The V gene is TRBV5-5, the J gene TRBJ2-5; perhaps TRBD2 as D (5 bases). The CDR3 is made up of 14 amino acids. CDR1 and CDR2 from the germline V gene are SGHKS and YYEKEE (reference sequence). Between the trimmed V and J ends, which lost 0 bases and 2 bases, there was a span of 8 bases. The CDR3 sequence: CASSLAGVQETQYF. Written as DNA, the CDR3 is TGTGCCAGCAGCTTGGCCGGGGTGCAAGAGACCCAGTACTTC.

This clone was recorded only once. The genes are TRBV10-3 and TRBJ2-7; 8 bases are shared with TRBD1. The germline gives CDR1 ENHRY, CDR2 SYGVKD. Trimming cost V 2 bases and J 5 bases; bases outside gene matches: 2. This CDR3 is built from 13 residues. This chain's CDR3 is CAISETGQDEQYF. CDR3 DNA sequence: TGTGCCATCAGTGAGACGGGACAGGACGAGCAGTACTTC.

The V and J genes are TRBV11-2 and TRBJ2-7, with TRBD1 identical over 7 bases. Trimming removed 6 bases from V and 0 bases from J; junction bases left unmatched: 8. Germline assignment: CDR1 SGHAT and CDR2 FQNNGV. This CDR3 has 15 amino acids. Here the CDR3 reads CASSYGTASSYEQYF. CDR3 in DNA: TGTGCCAGCAGTTATGGGACAGCTAGCTCCTACGAGCAGTACTTC.

V and J are TRBV7-8 and TRBJ2-1, with 8 positions matching TRBD2. Germline trimming cut 6 bases from V and 12 bases from J; bases unmatched to any gene: 10. The CDR3 loop spans 13 amino acids. CDR1 SGHVS and CDR2 FQNEAQ come from the germline V gene. The CDR3 sequence: CASRPLAEGVQFF. The CDR3 nucleotides read TGTGCCAGCAGACCACTAGCGGAGGGGGTGCAGTTCTTC. The variable domain in full, completed from reference TRBV7-8 and TRBJ2-1, reads GAGVSQSPRYKVAKRGQDVALRCDPISGHVSLFWYQQALGQGPEFLTYFQNEAQLDKSGLPSDRFFAERPEGSVSTLKIQRTQQEDSAVYLCASRPLAEGVQFFGPGTRLTVL.

The V call is TRBV12-5, the J call TRBJ2-5; the D gene is possibly TRBD2 (6 bases). The CDR3 is 14 amino acids. Germline V gives CDR1 LGHNT, CDR2 FRNRAP. Trimming cost V 7 bases and J 1 base, with 13 bases left between them. The chain's CDR3 is CASAHGRGQETQYF. The CDR3 bases are TGTGCTAGTGCCCACGGGCGGGGCCAAGAGACCCAGTACTTC. Combining the CDR3 with reference TRBV12-5 and TRBJ2-5 gives the whole variable domain DARVTQTPRHKVTEMGQEVTMRCQPILGHNTVFWYRQTMMQGLELLAYFRNRAPLDDSGMPKDRFSAEMPDATLATLKIQPSEPRDSAVYFCASAHGRGQETQYFGPGTRLLVL.